This T cell receptor (beta chain) was identified during a study of T cells of healthy individuals. CDR1 and CDR2 from the germline V gene are SNHLY and FYNNEI. This CDR3 region has 14 residues. J gave up 0 bases and V 6 bases, and 5 bases lay outside the gene matches. Via MiXCR, TCRdb re-called the 5' RACE reads, giving one row per CDR3 protein. This sample yields tens of thousands of distinct CDR3 sequences, of which 15% to 20% are seen a single time; about 4.7% belongs to the top ten. The table lists this clonotype with many counts. The TCR comes from a human donor in good health. This chain uses TRBV2 with TRBJ2-7; 7 nucleotides agree with TRBD1. The CDR3 protein is CASRTGRLSYEQYF. DNA for the CDR3: TGTGCCAGCAGGACAGGGCGCCTCTCCTACGAGCAGTACTTC.